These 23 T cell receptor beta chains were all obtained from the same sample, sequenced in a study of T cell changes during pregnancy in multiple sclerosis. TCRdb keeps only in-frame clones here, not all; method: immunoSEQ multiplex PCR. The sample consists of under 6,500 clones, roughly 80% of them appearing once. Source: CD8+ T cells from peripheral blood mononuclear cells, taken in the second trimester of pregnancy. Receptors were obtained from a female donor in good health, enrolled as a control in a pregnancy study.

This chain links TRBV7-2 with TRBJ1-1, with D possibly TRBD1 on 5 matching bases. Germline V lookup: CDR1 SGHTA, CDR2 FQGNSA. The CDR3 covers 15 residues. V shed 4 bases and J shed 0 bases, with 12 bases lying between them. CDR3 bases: TGTGCCAGCAGCTCCCGACAGCATATGAACACTGAAGCTTTCTTT. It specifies CASSSRQHMNTEAFF.

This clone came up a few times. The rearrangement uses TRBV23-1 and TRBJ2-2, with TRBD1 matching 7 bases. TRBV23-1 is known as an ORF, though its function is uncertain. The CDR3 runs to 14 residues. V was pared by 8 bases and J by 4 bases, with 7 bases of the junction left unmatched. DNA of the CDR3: TGCGCCAGCGATCGGGACAGATCCACCGGGGAGCTGTTTTTT. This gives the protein CASDRDRSTGELFF.

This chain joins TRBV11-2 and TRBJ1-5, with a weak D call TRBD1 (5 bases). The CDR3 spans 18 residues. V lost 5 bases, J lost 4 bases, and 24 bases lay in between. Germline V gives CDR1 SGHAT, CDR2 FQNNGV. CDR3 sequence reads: CASSDRSGGSYGNQPQHF. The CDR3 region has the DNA TGTGCCAGCAGCGACCGGTCGGGGGGAAGTTACGGGAATCAGCCCCAGCATTTT.

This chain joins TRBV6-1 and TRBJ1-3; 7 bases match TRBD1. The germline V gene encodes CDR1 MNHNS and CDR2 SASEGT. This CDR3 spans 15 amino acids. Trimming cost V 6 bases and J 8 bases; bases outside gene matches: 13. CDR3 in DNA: TGTGCCAGCAGCCCTACAGGGGCGATCGGGGACACCATATATTTT. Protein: CASSPTGAIGDTIYF.

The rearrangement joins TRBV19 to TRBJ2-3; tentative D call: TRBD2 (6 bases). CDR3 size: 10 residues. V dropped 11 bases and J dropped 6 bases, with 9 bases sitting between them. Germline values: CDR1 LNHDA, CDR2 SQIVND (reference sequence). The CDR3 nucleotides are TGTGCCGCGGGGCGGGATACGCAGTATTTT. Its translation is CAAGRDTQYF. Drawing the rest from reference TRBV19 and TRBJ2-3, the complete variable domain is DGGITQSPKYLFRKEGQNVTLSCEQNLNHDAMYWYRQDPGQGLRLIYYSQIVNDFQKGDIAEGYSVSREKKESFPLTVTSAQKNPTAFYLCAAGRDTQYFGPGTRLTVL.

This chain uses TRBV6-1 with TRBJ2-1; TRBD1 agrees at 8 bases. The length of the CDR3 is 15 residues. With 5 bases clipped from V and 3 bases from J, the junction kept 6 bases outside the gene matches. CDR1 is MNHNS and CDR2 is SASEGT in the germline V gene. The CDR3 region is CASSPRTGSYNEQFF. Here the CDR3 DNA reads TGTGCCAGCAGTCCCCGGACAGGGAGCTACAATGAGCAGTTCTTC.

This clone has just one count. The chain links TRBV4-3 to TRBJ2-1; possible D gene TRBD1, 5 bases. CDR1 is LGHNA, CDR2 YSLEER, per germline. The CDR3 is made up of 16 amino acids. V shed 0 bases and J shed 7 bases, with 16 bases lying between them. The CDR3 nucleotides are TGCGCCAGCAGCCAAGATCTGGGCGGAAGGGGAAATGAGCAGTTCTTC. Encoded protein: CASSQDLGGRGNEQFF.

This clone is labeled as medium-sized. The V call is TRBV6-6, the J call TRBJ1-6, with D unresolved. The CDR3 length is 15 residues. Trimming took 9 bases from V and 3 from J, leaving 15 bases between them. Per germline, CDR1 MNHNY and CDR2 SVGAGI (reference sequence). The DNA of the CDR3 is TGTGCCAGTGACCCGGCGGCGGGCTATAATTCACCCCTCCACTTT. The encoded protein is CASDPAAGYNSPLHF.

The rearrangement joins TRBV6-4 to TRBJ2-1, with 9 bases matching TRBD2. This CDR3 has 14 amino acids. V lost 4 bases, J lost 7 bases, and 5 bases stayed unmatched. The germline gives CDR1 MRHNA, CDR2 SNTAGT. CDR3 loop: CASSVTSGGNEQFF. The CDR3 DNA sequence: TGTGCCAGCAGTGTAACCAGCGGGGGGAATGAGCAGTTCTTC.

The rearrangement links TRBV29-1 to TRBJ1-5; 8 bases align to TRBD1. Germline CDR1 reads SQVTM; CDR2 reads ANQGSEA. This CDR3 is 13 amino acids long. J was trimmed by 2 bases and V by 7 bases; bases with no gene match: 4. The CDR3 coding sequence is TGCAGCGCCTTGACAGGGGGCAATCAGCCCCAGCATTTT. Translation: CSALTGGNQPQHF. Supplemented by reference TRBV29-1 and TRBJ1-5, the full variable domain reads SAVISQKPSRDICQRGTSLTIQCQVDSQVTMMFWYRQQPGQSLTLIATANQGSEATYESGFVIDKFPISRPNLTFSTLTVSNMSPEDSSIYLCSALTGGNQPQHFGDGTRLSIL.

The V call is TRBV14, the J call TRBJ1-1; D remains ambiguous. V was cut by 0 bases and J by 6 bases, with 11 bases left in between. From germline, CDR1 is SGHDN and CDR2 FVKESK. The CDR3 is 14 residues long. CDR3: CASSQDPPGAEAFF. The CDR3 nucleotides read TGTGCCAGCAGCCAAGACCCCCCCGGGGCTGAAGCTTTCTTT.

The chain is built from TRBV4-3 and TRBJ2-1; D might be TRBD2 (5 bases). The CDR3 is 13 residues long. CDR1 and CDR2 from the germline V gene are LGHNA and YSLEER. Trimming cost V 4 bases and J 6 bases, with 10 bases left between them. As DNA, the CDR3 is TGCGCCAGCAGCCTCCGGGGTCCCAATGAGCAGTTCTTC. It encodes CASSLRGPNEQFF.

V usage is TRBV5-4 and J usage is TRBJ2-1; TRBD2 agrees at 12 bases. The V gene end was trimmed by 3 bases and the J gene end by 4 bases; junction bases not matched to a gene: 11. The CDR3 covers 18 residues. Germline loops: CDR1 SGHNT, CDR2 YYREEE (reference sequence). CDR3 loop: CASSSGGPLAGGYNEQFF. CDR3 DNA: TGTGCCAGCAGCTCGGGAGGCCCACTAGCGGGAGGTTACAATGAGCAGTTCTTC.

The CDR3 loop reads CASSRTGGNSPLHF. The CDR3 bases are TGTGCCAGCAGCCGGACAGGGGGTAATTCACCCCTCCACTTT. V gene TRBV5-4 combines with J gene TRBJ1-6, with 10 positions matching TRBD1. This CDR3 contains 14 residues. Germline CDR1 SGHNT, CDR2 YYREEE (reference sequence). Trimming took 4 bases from V and 6 from J; bases not matched to a gene: 1.

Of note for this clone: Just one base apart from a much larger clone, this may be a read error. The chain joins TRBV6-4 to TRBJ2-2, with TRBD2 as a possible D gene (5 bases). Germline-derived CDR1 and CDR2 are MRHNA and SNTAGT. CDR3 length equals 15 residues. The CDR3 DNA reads TGTGCCGGCAGTGACTCCGGGGAAAACACCGGGGAGCTGTTTTTT. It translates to CAGSDSGENTGELFF.

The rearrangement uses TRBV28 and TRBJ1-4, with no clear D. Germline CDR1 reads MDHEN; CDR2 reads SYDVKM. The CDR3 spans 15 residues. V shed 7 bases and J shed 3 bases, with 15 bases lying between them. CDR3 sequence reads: CASTNREPANEKLFF. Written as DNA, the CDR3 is TGTGCCAGCACAAACCGGGAACCAGCTAATGAAAAACTGTTTTTT. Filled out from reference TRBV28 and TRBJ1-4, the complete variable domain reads DVKVTQSSRYLVKRTGEKVFLECVQDMDHENMFWYRQDPGLGLRLIYFSYDVKMKEKGDIPEGYSVSREKKERFSLILESASTNQTSMYLCASTNREPANEKLFFGSGTQLSVL.

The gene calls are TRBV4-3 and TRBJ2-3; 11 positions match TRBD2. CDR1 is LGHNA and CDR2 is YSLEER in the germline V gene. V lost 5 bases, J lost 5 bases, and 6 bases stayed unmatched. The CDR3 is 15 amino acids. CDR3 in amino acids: CASSATSGGIDTQYF. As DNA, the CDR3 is TGCGCCAGCAGCGCTACTAGCGGGGGAATAGATACGCAGTATTTT.

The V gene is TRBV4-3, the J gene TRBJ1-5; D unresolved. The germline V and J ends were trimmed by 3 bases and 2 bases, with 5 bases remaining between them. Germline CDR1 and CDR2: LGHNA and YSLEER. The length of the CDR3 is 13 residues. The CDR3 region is CASSQTRNQPQHF. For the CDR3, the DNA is TGCGCCAGCAGCCAGACACGCAATCAGCCCCAGCATTTT.

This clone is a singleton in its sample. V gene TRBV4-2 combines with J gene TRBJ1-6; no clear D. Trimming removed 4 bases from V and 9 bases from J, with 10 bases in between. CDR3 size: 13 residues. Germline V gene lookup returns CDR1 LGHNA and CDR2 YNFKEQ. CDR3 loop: CASSPGEVSPLHF. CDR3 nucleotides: TGTGCCAGCAGCCCCGGTGAGGTTTCACCCCTCCACTTT.

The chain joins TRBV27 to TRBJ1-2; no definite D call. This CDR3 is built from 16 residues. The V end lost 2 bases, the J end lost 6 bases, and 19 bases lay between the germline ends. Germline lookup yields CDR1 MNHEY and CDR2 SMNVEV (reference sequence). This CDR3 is CASSLVSPRGRDGYTF. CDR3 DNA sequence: TGTGCCAGCAGTTTAGTTTCCCCCCGAGGGCGTGATGGCTACACCTTC.

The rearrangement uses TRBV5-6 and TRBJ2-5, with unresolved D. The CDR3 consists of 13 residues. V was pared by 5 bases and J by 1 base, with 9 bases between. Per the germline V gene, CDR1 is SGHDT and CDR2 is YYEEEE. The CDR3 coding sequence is TGTGCCAGCAGGCGAAGATTCCAAGAGACCCAGTACTTC. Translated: CASRRRFQETQYF.

CDR3 sequence reads: CASSLRGRGWYTEAFF. DNA for the CDR3: TGTGCCAGCAGCCTCCGGGGCAGGGGTTGGTACACTGAAGCTTTCTTT. The chain couples TRBV28 to TRBJ1-1; possibly TRBD1 for D (6 bases). V was trimmed by 6 bases and J by 3 bases, leaving 20 bases between them. Germline V CDR1 and CDR2: MDHEN, SYDVKM. This CDR3 region has 16 residues.

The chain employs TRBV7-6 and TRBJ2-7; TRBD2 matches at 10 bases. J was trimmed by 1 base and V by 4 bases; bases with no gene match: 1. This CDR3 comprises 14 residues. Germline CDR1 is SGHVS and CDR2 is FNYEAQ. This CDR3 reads CASSSLAGSYEQYF. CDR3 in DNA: TGTGCCAGCAGCTCACTAGCGGGATCCTACGAGCAGTACTTC. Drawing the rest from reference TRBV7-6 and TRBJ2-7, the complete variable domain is GAGVSQSPRYKVTKRGQDVALRCDPISGHVSLYWYRQALGQGPEFLTYFNYEAQQDKSGLPNDRFSAERPEGSISTLTIQRTEQRDSAMYRCASSSLAGSYEQYFGPGTRLTVT.